Given below is one T cell receptor beta chain in context. Its antigen is currently unknown. This sample is part of a study of T cells after yellow fever vaccination. TCRdb passed the 5' RACE reads through MiXCR, listing each CDR3 protein once. Of 500,000 to 650,000 distinct CDR3 sequences in the sample, roughly 13% were seen once. The study, taken as a whole, reports: Post-booster repertoires again held most primary-vaccination clones (roughly 95% CD4, roughly 88% CD8). Researchers report a weaker secondary response that nonetheless peaked faster, day 5 versus 15. Some clonotypes were seen in both the CD4 and the CD8 compartments. These made up a small share and likely arose from convergent recombination.

This CDR3 is 16 amino acids long. Germline V lookup: CDR1 LGHNA, CDR2 YNFKEQ. The germline V and J ends were trimmed by 1 base and 2 bases, with 14 bases remaining between them. The V and J genes are TRBV4-2 and TRBJ1-1, with a weak D call TRBD1 (6 bases). This sequence originates from a man aged 25 to 45 who received the YFV17D yellow fever vaccine. The sample was PBMCs, taken on the day of the yellow fever booster vaccination. In nucleotides, the CDR3 is TGTGCCAGCAGCCAAGTTCGGACAGATATAAACACTGAAGCTTTCTTT. Translating gives CASSQVRTDINTEAFF.